This passage covers 6 T cell receptor beta chains from one sample sequenced in a study of shared clonotypes between healthy human individuals. Profiling relied on immunoSEQ multiplex PCR, and the TCRdb table lists in-frame clones only, not all of them. The sample contains fewer than 700,000 clones, roughly 95% of which appear only once. Only CD45RO-negative cells positively selected for CCR7 counted as naive CD8 cells, so terminally differentiated effector memory CD45RA+ cells were excluded. What was sequenced was naive CD8+ T cells sorted from blood. The receptors originated from a woman between 25 and 40 years old in good health.

Turning to this clone: The same CDR3 also results from other DNA sequences found in this sample. The chain carries TRBV6-1 and TRBJ2-7, with D unclear. Trimming pared 3 bases from V and 0 bases from J, leaving 6 bases between. The CDR3 is 13 residues long. The germline gives CDR1 MNHNS, CDR2 SASEGT. The CDR3 DNA sequence: TGTGCCAGCAGTGATGGCCCCTCCTACGAGCAGTACTTC. It specifies CASSDGPSYEQYF.

The chain uses TRBV5-4 and TRBJ2-2; no firm D call. The CDR3 is made up of 12 amino acids. Trimming cost V 6 bases and J 2 bases, with 5 bases left between them. Germline loops: CDR1 SGHNT, CDR2 YYREEE (reference sequence). The CDR3 here is CASIANTGELFF. In DNA form, the CDR3 reads TGTGCCAGCATTGCTAACACCGGGGAGCTGTTTTTT.

The gene calls are TRBV5-6 and TRBJ2-5; 9 bases are shared with TRBD2. The germline V gene has CDR1 SGHDT and CDR2 YYEEEE. The V segment lost 2 bases and the J segment 11 bases; nucleotides outside the gene matches: 16. This CDR3 spans 16 amino acids. DNA of the CDR3: TGTGCCAGCAGCTTCGGTCTAGCGGGACCTTCCCAGGGGCAGTACTTC. It translates to CASSFGLAGPSQGQYF.

The chain has TRBV19 and TRBJ2-7, with 8 bases matching TRBD2. The CDR3 runs to 14 residues. J was trimmed by 3 bases and V by 2 bases; bases with no gene match: 3. Germline V lookup: CDR1 LNHDA, CDR2 SQIVND (reference sequence). The CDR3 loop is CASSIQREFYEQYF. The CDR3 bases are TGTGCCAGTAGTATACAGCGGGAGTTCTACGAGCAGTACTTC.

This sequence joins TRBV5-4 and TRBJ2-7; 9 positions match TRBD1. V gave up 4 bases and J gave up 7 bases; unmatched junction bases: 9. CDR3 length: 14 amino acids. Germline V lookup: CDR1 SGHNT, CDR2 YYREEE (reference sequence). The CDR3 region has the DNA TGTGCCAGCAGCCCAGACAGGGGGGTGTGGGAGCAGTACTTC. Protein sequence: CASSPDRGVWEQYF. Full variable domain (missing parts from reference TRBV5-4 and TRBJ2-7): ETGVTQSPTHLIKTRGQQVTLRCSSQSGHNTVSWYQQALGQGPQFIFQYYREEENGRGNFPPRFSGLQFPNYSSELNVNALELDDSALYLCASSPDRGVWEQYFGPGTRLTVT.

This chain connects TRBV6-6 to TRBJ1-1; D is possibly TRBD1 (5 bases). This CDR3 region has 14 residues. V was trimmed by 4 bases and J by 0 bases, leaving 9 bases between them. Germline CDR1 and CDR2: MNHNY and SVGAGI (reference sequence). CDR3 DNA sequence: TGTGCCAGCAGTTCAGGGCAAATGAACACTGAAGCTTTCTTT. Protein: CASSSGQMNTEAFF.